Below are 12 T cell receptor beta chains sequenced from a single sample in a study of cytomegalovirus exposure and HLA in healthy donors (dated by TCRdb to 2017 to 2019). The library came from the immunoSEQ multiplex PCR assay. For the multiplex PCR, a mixture combining 60 forward primers for TCR Vbeta segments and 13 reverse primers for TCR Jbeta segments was used. The table was pulled from immuneACCESS by TCRdb, which kept in-frame rearrangements only. Such tables lose some clones; where checked, under half of the loss comes from unresolved V genes, and the rest has no known cause. The sample table shows some 100,000 clones, and roughly 71% are seen once. In total, the top ten clones hold 15% to 20% of the sample. The sample consisted of PBMCs. These receptors all stem from a woman younger than 35 in good health and CMV-seropositive.

This chain uses TRBV12-5 with TRBJ2-7; D may be TRBD1 (6 bases). The V end lost 8 bases, the J end lost 4 bases, and 9 bases lay between the germline ends. CDR3 size: 11 residues. Looked up from germline, CDR1 is LGHNT and CDR2 is FRNRAP. The CDR3 loop is CASQGGYEQYF. The CDR3 nucleotides are TGTGCTAGTCAAGGGGGATACGAGCAGTACTTC.

A few counts support this clone. The V call is TRBV25-1, the J call TRBJ2-5; TRBD2 matches at 9 bases. The J call could be wrong; TRBJ2-7 is a better fit for the DNA end. Germline loops: CDR1 MGHDK, CDR2 SYGVNS. The CDR3 spans 14 residues. The DNA for the CDR3 is TGTGCCAGCAGTGTTAGCGGGAGTACCCACGAGCAGTACTTC. This sequence encodes CASSVSGSTHEQYF.

The CDR3: CASSLAAETQYF. DNA of the CDR3: TGTGCCAGCAGTCTAGCCGCCGAGACGCAGTATTTT. The chain employs TRBV6-5 and TRBJ2-3; D might be TRBD2 (5 bases). The CDR3 sequence is 12 residues long. Germline CDR1 MNHEY, CDR2 SVGAGI. V was pared by 5 bases and J by 9 bases, with 12 bases between.

CDR3 bases: TGTGCCAGTAGCCCTCAGGGGGATCTTTCACCCCTCCACTTT. This translates into CASSPQGDLSPLHF. The J gene is TRBJ1-6, the V gene TRBV19, with 7 bases fitting TRBD1. Germline lookup yields CDR1 LNHDA and CDR2 SQIVND (reference sequence). The CDR3 spans 14 residues. Unmatched junction bases numbered 8, after V lost 6 bases and J lost 9 bases.

Only one count was recorded for this clone. V and J are TRBV5-5 and TRBJ2-7; D uncertain. V dropped 2 bases and J dropped 2 bases, with 14 bases sitting between them. Germline values: CDR1 SGHKS, CDR2 YYEKEE (reference sequence). The CDR3 totals 15 residues. DNA for the CDR3: TGTGCCAGCAGCTTAACTACTGACCAAGCCTACGAGCAGTACTTC. Protein: CASSLTTDQAYEQYF.

The chain joins TRBV6-5 to TRBJ1-6, with 7 bases matching TRBD1. The V gene end was trimmed by 8 bases and the J gene end by 3 bases; junction bases not matched to a gene: 7. Germline CDR1 MNHEY, CDR2 SVGAGI. The CDR3 spans 15 residues. In DNA, the CDR3 is TGTGCCAGCTTTTTCGACAGGGACTATAATTCACCCCTCCACTTT. Residues: CASFFDRDYNSPLHF.

The chain is built from TRBV19 and TRBJ1-5; D not certain. The length of the CDR3 is 15 residues. The germline V gene has CDR1 LNHDA and CDR2 SQIVND (reference sequence). V was shortened by 10 bases and J by 0 bases, with 16 bases between the two germline ends. CDR3 amino acids: CATNPDGDSNQPQHF. DNA for the CDR3: TGTGCCACTAACCCGGACGGGGATAGCAATCAGCCCCAGCATTTT. Filled out from reference TRBV19 and TRBJ1-5, the complete variable domain reads DGGITQSPKYLFRKEGQNVTLSCEQNLNHDAMYWYRQDPGQGLRLIYYSQIVNDFQKGDIAEGYSVSREKKESFPLTVTSAQKNPTAFYLCATNPDGDSNQPQHFGDGTRLSIL.

The genes are TRBV7-2 and TRBJ2-3; D not certain. The CDR3 is 15 amino acids. Between the trimmed V and J ends, which lost 4 bases and 2 bases, there was a span of 13 bases. Per germline, CDR1 SGHTA and CDR2 FQGNSA. In nucleotides, the CDR3 is TGTGCCAGCAGCTCCCCCTCCCGGGTCACAGATACGCAGTATTTT. Its protein product is CASSSPSRVTDTQYF.

This chain uses TRBV30 with TRBJ2-6; 12 bases agree with TRBD2. Germline trimming cut 3 bases from V and 2 bases from J; bases unmatched to any gene: 17. CDR1 GTSNPN and CDR2 SVGIG come from the germline V gene (reference sequence). This CDR3 comprises 21 residues. As DNA, the CDR3 is TGTGCCTGGAGCTTCACTCCTCGACTAGCGGGAGCCTGGGCTGGGGCCAACGTCCTGACTTTC. Its protein is CAWSFTPRLAGAWAGANVLTF.

This sequence joins TRBV27 and TRBJ1-2; 7 positions match TRBD1. CDR3 length: 14 amino acids. CDR1 MNHEY and CDR2 SMNVEV come from the germline V gene (reference sequence). Trimming took 2 bases from V and 4 from J; bases not matched to a gene: 4. CDR3 DNA sequence: TGTGCCAGCAGTTTACAGGGGGAAGCCTATGGCTACACCTTC. This sequence encodes CASSLQGEAYGYTF.

This chain connects TRBV21-1 to TRBJ2-3; the D call TRBD2 from the table was never checked on the DNA. TRBV21-1 is annotated as a pseudogene. The CDR3 is made up of 12 amino acids. The CDR3 loop is CASSPGMDTQYF. The CDR3, as DNA: TGTGCCAGCAGCCCCGGGATGGATACGCAGTATTTT.

The chain is built from TRBV7-4 and TRBJ1-5, with a tentative D call TRBD1 (6 bases). The V and J ends lost 5 bases and 1 base respectively, with 12 bases between them. This CDR3 has 15 residues. Germline-derived CDR1 and CDR2 are SGHVT and SQSDAQ. CDR3 residues: CASSPRQDSNQPQHF. CDR3 sequence (DNA): TGTGCCAGCAGCCCTCGACAGGACAGCAATCAGCCCCAGCATTTT.